This T cell receptor (beta chain) was observed in a study of blood T cell repertoires in COVID-19. The protocol was immunoSEQ multiplex PCR, while the TCRdb copy is restricted to in-frame clones and leaves out a portion. The sample lists a few hundred thousand clones; 84% were seen once. Input material: peripheral blood. This receptor was taken from a woman in her thirties or forties who had recovered from COVID-19.

For the CDR3, the DNA is TGTGCCAGCAGCCGGACAGCCACTAGCTCCTACGAGCAGTACTTC. This encodes CASSRTATSSYEQYF. This chain uses TRBV11-2 with TRBJ2-7; a possible D gene is TRBD1 (6 bases). V lost 5 bases to trimming and J lost 0 bases, with 14 bases between them. The V gene's germline CDR1 is SGHAT and CDR2 FQNNGV. This CDR3 is built from 15 residues.